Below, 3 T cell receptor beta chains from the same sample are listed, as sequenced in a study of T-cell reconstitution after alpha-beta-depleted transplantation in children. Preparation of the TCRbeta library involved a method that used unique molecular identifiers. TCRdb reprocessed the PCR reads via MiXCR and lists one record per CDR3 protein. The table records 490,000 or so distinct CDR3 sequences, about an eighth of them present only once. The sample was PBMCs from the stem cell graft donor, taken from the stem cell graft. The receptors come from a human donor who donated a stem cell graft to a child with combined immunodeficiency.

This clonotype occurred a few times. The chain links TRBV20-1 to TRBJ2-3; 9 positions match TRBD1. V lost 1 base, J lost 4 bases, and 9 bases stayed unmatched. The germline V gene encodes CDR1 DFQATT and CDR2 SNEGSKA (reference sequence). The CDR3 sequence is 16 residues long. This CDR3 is CSARGPRDRAPDTQYF. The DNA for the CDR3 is TGCAGTGCTAGAGGCCCCCGGGACAGGGCCCCAGATACGCAGTATTTT.

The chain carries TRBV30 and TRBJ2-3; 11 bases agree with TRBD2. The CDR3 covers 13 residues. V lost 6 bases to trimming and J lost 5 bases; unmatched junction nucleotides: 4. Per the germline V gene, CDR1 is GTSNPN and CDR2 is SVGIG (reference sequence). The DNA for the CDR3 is TGTGCCTGTGGACTAGCGGGTGGAGATACGCAGTATTTT. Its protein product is CACGLAGGDTQYF.

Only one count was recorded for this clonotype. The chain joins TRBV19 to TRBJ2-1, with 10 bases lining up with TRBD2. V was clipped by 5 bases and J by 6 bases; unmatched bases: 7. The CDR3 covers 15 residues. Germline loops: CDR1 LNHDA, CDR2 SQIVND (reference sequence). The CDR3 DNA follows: TGTGCCAGTAGTCCTAGGACTAGCGGTTCCAATGAGCAGTTCTTC. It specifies CASSPRTSGSNEQFF.